Only one count was recorded for the clone carrying this T cell receptor beta chain. The source of the sample is a study of T cell changes during pregnancy in multiple sclerosis. CDR3 size: 12 residues. V lost 4 bases and J 10 bases, leaving 11 bases between the germline ends. From germline, CDR1 is SEHNR and CDR2 FQNEAQ (reference sequence). The repertoire was sequenced with immunoSEQ multiplex PCR; TCRdb's copy has only in-frame clones and lacks some. The sample contains 55,000 to 65,000 clones, nearly 95% of which appear only once. The TCR was taken from a female donor with multiple sclerosis, enrolled in a pregnancy study. Sample: CD8+ T cells from peripheral blood mononuclear cells, taken in the third trimester of pregnancy. V and J are TRBV7-9 and TRBJ2-1; TRBD2 is a possible D gene (6 bases). In nucleotides, the CDR3 is TGTGCCAGCAGCTCGCGGGGCGGAGAGCAGTTCTTC. This gives the protein CASSSRGGEQFF.